The 18 T cell receptor beta chains in this list originate from one sample, sequenced in a study of control samples from healthy donors and cancer patients. Generated by immunoSEQ multiplex PCR, the TCRdb table keeps only in-frame clones and is missing some. The sample contains about 120,000 clones, approximately 87% of which appear only once. Specimen: blood. Receptor source: a man aged 30 to 39 in good health.

Here the CDR3 reads CASSTTGDNEQFF. CDR3 bases: TGTGCCAGCAGCACTACAGGGGACAATGAGCAGTTCTTC. This chain joins TRBV7-3 and TRBJ2-1, with TRBD1 matching 7 bases. Germline V gives CDR1 SGHTA, CDR2 FQGTGA. V was pared by 5 bases and J by 5 bases, with 3 bases of the junction left unmatched. The CDR3 is 13 residues long.

This clone was counted between two and nine times. The V gene is TRBV4-1, the J gene TRBJ1-2; TRBD1 is a possible D gene (5 bases). The CDR3 sequence is 12 residues long. Trimming cost V 1 base and J 5 bases, with 5 bases left between them. From germline, CDR1 is MGHRA and CDR2 YSYEKL. CDR3 region: CASSQGQYGYTF. CDR3 coding DNA: TGCGCCAGCAGCCAAGGACAGTATGGCTACACCTTC.

This chain connects TRBV2 to TRBJ1-2; D is ambiguous. Trimming cost V 10 bases and J 8 bases, with 17 bases left between them. This CDR3 has 12 amino acids. Germline-derived CDR1 and CDR2 are SNHLY and FYNNEI. CDR3 nucleotides: TGTGCCACCGGACTGGGGATACCGGGCTACACCTTC. Its translation is CATGLGIPGYTF.

This clone was observed a single time. The chain carries TRBV7-9 and TRBJ1-1; no clear D gene. CDR1 is SEHNR and CDR2 is FQNEAQ in the germline V gene (reference sequence). Trimming removed 1 base from V and 1 base from J, with 13 bases in between. The CDR3 has 16 amino acids. The chain's CDR3 is CASSLGIGLRNTEAFF. In DNA, the CDR3 is TGTGCCAGCAGCTTAGGAATAGGACTGCGGAACACTGAAGCTTTCTTT.

The rearrangement uses TRBV19 and TRBJ2-3, with D maybe TRBD1 (6 bases). The CDR3 is made up of 14 amino acids. Germline CDR1 and CDR2: LNHDA and SQIVND (reference sequence). Between the trimmed V and J ends, which lost 3 bases and 2 bases, there was a span of 9 bases. In DNA, the CDR3 is TGTGCCAGTAGTATGGGACATTCCACAGATACGCAGTATTTT. Amino acid sequence: CASSMGHSTDTQYF.

The chain couples TRBV30 to TRBJ1-3; TRBD1 matches 8 bases. The CDR3 is made up of 14 amino acids. From germline, CDR1 is GTSNPN and CDR2 SVGIG (reference sequence). The J segment lost 2 bases and the V segment lost 4 bases, leaving 4 bases of the junction unmatched. The CDR3 DNA sequence: TGTGCCTGGACAGGGGGCTTAACTGGAAACACCATATATTTT. Translation: CAWTGGLTGNTIYF.

The V gene is TRBV30, the J gene TRBJ2-5; the D is unclear. With 3 bases removed from V and 2 bases from J, the gap between germline ends came to 7 bases. The germline gives CDR1 GTSNPN, CDR2 SVGIG (reference sequence). This CDR3 contains 12 residues. The CDR3, as DNA: TGTGCCTGGAGCGAGAGTCAAGAGACCCAGTACTTC. Translated, it gives CAWSESQETQYF.

The J gene is TRBJ1-5, the V gene TRBV7-2; a weak D match, TRBD1 (5 bases). Germline values: CDR1 SGHTA, CDR2 FQGNSA. The ends were cut back, 5 bases at V and 3 bases at J, with 11 bases in the middle. This CDR3 comprises 14 residues. CDR3 sequence: CASSPQDNNQPQHF. The CDR3 coding sequence is TGTGCCAGCAGCCCCCAGGACAACAATCAGCCCCAGCATTTT.

In its sample, this clone was seen a few times. The rearrangement joins TRBV10-3 to TRBJ1-2, with D possibly TRBD1 on 6 matching bases. CDR3 size: 14 residues. V shed 8 bases and J shed 1 base, with 14 bases lying between them. Germline V gene lookup returns CDR1 ENHRY and CDR2 SYGVKD. The CDR3 loop reads CAIEAQGLNYGYTF. CDR3 bases: TGTGCCATCGAGGCGCAGGGGCTTAACTATGGCTACACCTTC.

The gene calls are TRBV7-2 and TRBJ2-7, with D perhaps matching TRBD2 (6 bases). CDR3 length equals 13 residues. The germline CDR1 and CDR2 sequences are SGHTA and FQGNSA. V lost 5 bases and J 4 bases, leaving 12 bases between the germline ends. The CDR3 spells CASSPSGLYEQYV. DNA of the CDR3: TGTGCCAGCAGCCCGTCCGGACTATACGAGCAGTACGTC.

This clone turned up a few times. The chain links TRBV15 to TRBJ2-2, with 7 bases lining up with TRBD1. With V trimmed by 6 bases and J by 6 bases, 7 bases remained unmatched. The germline V gene has CDR1 LNHNV and CDR2 YYDKDF (reference sequence). The CDR3 covers 14 residues. DNA of the CDR3: TGTGCCACCAGTAACAGGGGTAGTGCCGGGGAGCTGTTTTTT. Translated: CATSNRGSAGELFF. Using reference TRBV15 and TRBJ2-2 for the parts outside the CDR3, the full variable domain is DAMVIQNPRYQVTQFGKPVTLSCSQTLNHNVMYWYQQKSSQAPKLLFHYYDKDFNNEADTPDNFQSRRPNTSFCFLDIRSPGLGDTAMYLCATSNRGSAGELFFGEGSRLTVL.

V and J are TRBV30 and TRBJ1-4; a possible D gene is TRBD1 (5 bases). Germline-derived CDR1 and CDR2 are GTSNPN and SVGIG (reference sequence). The CDR3 consists of 15 residues. With 5 bases removed from V and 0 bases from J, the gap between germline ends came to 13 bases. CDR3 nucleotide sequence: TGTGCCTGGGACAGTGGTACTCCAACTAATGAAAAACTGTTTTTT. Its protein is CAWDSGTPTNEKLFF.

The sample holds a few counts of this clone. This chain joins TRBV24-1 and TRBJ2-2; the D gene is possibly TRBD1 (5 bases). CDR3 length: 17 amino acids. From germline, CDR1 is KGHDR and CDR2 SFDVKD. V gave up 3 bases and J gave up 4 bases, with 17 bases separating them. The CDR3: CATSDRTRGSPTGELFF. The CDR3 DNA is TGTGCCACCAGTGATCGGACACGCGGATCACCCACCGGGGAGCTGTTTTTT.

The rearrangement links TRBV6-1 to TRBJ1-2, with D possibly TRBD1 on 6 matching bases. Germline-derived CDR1 and CDR2 are MNHNS and SASEGT. The CDR3 totals 14 residues. The germline V and J ends were trimmed by 3 bases and 8 bases, with 16 bases remaining between them. The CDR3 here is CASSEGGGAWGYTF. The CDR3 nucleotides read TGTGCCAGCAGTGAGGGGGGGGGCGCGTGGGGCTACACCTTC.

The chain couples TRBV5-1 to TRBJ1-2, with D uncertain. V was clipped by 0 bases and J by 4 bases, with 10 bases between them. The germline V gene has CDR1 SGHRS and CDR2 YFSETQ. The CDR3 is 14 residues long. In DNA, the CDR3 is TGCGCCAGCAGCTTGGGGCAGGAAATCTATGGCTACACCTTC. Protein: CASSLGQEIYGYTF.

This clone has more than one count but fewer than ten. Other DNA sequences in this sample translate to the same CDR3. The chain employs TRBV15 and TRBJ1-2; no clear D gene. Germline V lookup: CDR1 LNHNV, CDR2 YYDKDF (reference sequence). The CDR3 spans 12 residues. Trimming left V 1 base short and J 3 bases short, with 3 bases between. The CDR3 DNA sequence: TGTGCCACCAGCAGAGGCGACTATGGCTACACCTTC. Its translation is CATSRGDYGYTF.

This chain links TRBV5-1 with TRBJ2-7; no clear D. The germline V and J ends were trimmed by 7 bases and 4 bases, with 21 bases remaining between them. Germline loops: CDR1 SGHRS, CDR2 YFSETQ. The CDR3 is 15 residues long. The CDR3 spells CASAGETISSYEQYF. In nucleotides, the CDR3 is TGCGCCAGCGCCGGCGAAACTATTTCTAGTTACGAGCAGTACTTC.

The CDR3 reads CASSQPGVTYNSPLHF. The DNA of the CDR3 is TGTGCCAGCAGCCAACCAGGGGTTACCTATAATTCACCCCTCCACTTT. This chain links TRBV5-6 with TRBJ1-6; tentative D call: TRBD1 (6 bases). This CDR3 has 16 residues. The V end lost 4 bases, the J end lost 2 bases, and 13 bases lay between the germline ends. Germline CDR1 and CDR2: SGHDT and YYEEEE.